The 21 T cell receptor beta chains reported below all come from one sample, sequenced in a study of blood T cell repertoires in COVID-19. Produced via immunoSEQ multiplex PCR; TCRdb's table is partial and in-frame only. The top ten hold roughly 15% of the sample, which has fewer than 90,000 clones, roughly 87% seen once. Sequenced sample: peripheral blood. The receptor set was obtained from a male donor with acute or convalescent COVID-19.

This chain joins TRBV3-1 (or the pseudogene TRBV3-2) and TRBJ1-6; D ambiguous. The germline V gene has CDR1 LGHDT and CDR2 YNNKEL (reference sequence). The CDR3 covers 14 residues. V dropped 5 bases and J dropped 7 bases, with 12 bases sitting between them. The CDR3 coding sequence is TGTGCCAGCAGCTACTCGGGTTCCAATTCACCCCTCCACTTT. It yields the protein CASSYSGSNSPLHF.

This CDR3 is CASSVGDSGGVGETQYF. CDR3 nucleotide sequence: TGTGCCAGCAGCGTAGGGGACTCGGGGGGAGTTGGAGAGACCCAGTACTTC. The chain combines TRBV9 with TRBJ2-5, with 7 bases matching TRBD2. V dropped 0 bases and J dropped 4; count of bases not matched to a gene: 12. Looked up from germline, CDR1 is SGDLS and CDR2 is YYNGEE. The length of the CDR3 is 17 residues.

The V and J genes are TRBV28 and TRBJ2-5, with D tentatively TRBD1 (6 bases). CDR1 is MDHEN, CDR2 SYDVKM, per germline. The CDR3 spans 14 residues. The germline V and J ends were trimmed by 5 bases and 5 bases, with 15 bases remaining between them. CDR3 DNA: TGTGCCAGCAGTGCGCCTCTAGGGGGTGAGACCCAGTACTTC. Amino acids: CASSAPLGGETQYF.

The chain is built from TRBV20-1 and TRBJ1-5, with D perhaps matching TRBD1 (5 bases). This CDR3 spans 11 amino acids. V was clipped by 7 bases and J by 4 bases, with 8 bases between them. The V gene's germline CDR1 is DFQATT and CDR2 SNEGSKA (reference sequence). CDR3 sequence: CSVGGNQPQHF. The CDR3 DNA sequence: TGCAGTGTTGGGGGGAATCAGCCCCAGCATTTT.

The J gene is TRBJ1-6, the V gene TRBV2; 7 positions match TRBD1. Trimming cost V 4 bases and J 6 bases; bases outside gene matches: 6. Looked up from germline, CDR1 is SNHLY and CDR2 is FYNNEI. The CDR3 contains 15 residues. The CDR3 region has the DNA TGTGCCAGCAGTGGGAGGGGGCGGGTTAATTCACCCCTCCACTTT. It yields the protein CASSGRGRVNSPLHF.

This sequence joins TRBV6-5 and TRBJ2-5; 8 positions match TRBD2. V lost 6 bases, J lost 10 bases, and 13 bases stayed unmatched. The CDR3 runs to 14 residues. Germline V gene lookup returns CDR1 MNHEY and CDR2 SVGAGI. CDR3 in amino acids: CASRPSGRGTFQYF. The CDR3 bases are TGTGCCAGCAGACCCTCCGGGAGGGGCACCTTCCAGTACTTC.

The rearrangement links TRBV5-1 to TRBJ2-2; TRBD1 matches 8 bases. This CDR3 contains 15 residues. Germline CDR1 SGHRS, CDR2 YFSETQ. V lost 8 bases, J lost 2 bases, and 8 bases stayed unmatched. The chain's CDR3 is CARAPDRDNTGELFF. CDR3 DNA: TGCGCCAGAGCGCCGGACAGGGATAACACCGGGGAGCTGTTTTTT.

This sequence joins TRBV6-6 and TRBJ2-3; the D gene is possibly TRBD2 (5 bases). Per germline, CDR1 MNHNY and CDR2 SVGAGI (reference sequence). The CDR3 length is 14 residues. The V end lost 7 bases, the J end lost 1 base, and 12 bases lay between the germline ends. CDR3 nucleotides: TGTGCCAGCACCCCCGAGGGTGGCACAGATACGCAGTATTTT. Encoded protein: CASTPEGGTDTQYF.

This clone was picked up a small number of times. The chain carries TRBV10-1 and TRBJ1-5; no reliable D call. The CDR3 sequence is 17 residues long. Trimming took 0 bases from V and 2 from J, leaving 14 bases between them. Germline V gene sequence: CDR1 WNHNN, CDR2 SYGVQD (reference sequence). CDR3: CASSESGRVRGNQPQHF. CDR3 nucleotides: TGCGCCAGCAGTGAGTCAGGGAGGGTACGGGGCAATCAGCCCCAGCATTTT.

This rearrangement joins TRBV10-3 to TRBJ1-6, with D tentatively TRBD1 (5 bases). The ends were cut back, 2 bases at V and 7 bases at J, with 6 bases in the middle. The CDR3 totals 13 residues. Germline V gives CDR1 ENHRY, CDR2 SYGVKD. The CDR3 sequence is CAISEGGNSPLHF. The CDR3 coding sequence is TGTGCCATCAGTGAGGGGGGGAATTCACCCCTCCACTTT.

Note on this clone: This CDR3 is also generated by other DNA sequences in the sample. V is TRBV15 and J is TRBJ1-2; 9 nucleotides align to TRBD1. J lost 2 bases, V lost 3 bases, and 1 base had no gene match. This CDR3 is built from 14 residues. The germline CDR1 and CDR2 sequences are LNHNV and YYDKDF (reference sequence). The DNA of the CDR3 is TGTGCCACCAGCAGCGGGACAGGGAACTATGGCTACACCTTC. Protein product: CATSSGTGNYGYTF.

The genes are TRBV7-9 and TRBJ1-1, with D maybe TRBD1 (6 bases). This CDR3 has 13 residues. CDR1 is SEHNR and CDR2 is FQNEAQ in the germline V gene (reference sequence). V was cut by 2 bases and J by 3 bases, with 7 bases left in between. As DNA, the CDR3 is TGTGCCAGCAGCTTACACAGGGACACTGAAGCTTTCTTT. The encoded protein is CASSLHRDTEAFF. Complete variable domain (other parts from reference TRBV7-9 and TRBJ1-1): DTGVSQNPRHKITKRGQNVTFRCDPISEHNRLYWYRQTLGQGPEFLTYFQNEAQLEKSRLLSDRFSAERPKGSFSTLEIQRTEQGDSAMYLCASSLHRDTEAFFGQGTRLTVV.

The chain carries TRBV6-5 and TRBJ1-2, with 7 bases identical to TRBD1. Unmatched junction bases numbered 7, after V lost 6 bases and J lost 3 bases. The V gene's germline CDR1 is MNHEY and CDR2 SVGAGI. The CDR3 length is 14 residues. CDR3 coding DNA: TGTGCCAGCAGCAACGCACAGGGGTACTATGGCTACACCTTC. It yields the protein CASSNAQGYYGYTF.

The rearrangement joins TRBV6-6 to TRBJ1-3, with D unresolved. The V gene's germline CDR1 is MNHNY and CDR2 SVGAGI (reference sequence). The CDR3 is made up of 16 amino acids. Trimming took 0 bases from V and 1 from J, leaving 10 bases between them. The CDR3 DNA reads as TGTGCCAGCAGTTACTCGAGGGAGAAATCTGGAAACACCATATATTTT. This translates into CASSYSREKSGNTIYF.

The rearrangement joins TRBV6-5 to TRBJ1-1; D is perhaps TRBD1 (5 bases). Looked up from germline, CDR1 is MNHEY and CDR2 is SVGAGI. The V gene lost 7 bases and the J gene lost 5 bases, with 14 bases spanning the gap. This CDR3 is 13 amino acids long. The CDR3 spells CASKGQGGTEAFF. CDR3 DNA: TGTGCCAGCAAGGGGCAGGGAGGTACTGAAGCTTTCTTT.

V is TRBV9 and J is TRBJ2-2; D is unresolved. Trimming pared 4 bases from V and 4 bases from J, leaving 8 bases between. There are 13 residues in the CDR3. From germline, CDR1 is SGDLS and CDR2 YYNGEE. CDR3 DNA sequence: TGTGCCAGCAGCTCCAGTTCCACCGGGGAGCTGTTTTTT. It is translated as CASSSSSTGELFF.

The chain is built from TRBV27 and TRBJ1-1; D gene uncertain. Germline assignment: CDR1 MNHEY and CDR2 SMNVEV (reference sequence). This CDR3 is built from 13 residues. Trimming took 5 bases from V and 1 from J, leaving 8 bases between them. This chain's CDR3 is CASSGLRNTEAFF. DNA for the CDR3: TGTGCCAGCAGTGGGCTTCGGAACACTGAAGCTTTCTTT.

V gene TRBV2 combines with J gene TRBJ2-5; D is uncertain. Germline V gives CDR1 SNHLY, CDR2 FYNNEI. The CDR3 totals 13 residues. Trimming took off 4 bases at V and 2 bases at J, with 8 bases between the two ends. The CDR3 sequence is CASSGPHQETQYF. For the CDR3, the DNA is TGTGCCAGCAGTGGCCCACATCAAGAGACCCAGTACTTC.

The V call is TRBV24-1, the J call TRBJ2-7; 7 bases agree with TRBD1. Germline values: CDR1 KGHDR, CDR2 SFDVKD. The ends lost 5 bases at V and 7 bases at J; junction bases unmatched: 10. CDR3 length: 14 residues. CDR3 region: CATSAGQGVREQYF. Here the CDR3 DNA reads TGTGCCACCAGTGCTGGGCAGGGGGTCAGGGAGCAGTACTTC.

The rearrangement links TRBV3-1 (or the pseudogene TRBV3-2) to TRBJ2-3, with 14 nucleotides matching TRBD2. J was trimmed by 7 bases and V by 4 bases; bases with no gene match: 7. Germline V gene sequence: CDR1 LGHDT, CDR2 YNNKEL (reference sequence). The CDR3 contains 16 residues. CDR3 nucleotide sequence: TGTGCCAGCAGCCTACGACTAGCGGGGGGGCCGCATACGCAGTATTTT. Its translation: CASSLRLAGGPHTQYF.

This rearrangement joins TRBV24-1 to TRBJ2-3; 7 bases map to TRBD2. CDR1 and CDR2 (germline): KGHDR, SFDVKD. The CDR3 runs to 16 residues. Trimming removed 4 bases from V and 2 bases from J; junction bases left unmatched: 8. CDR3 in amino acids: CATSEGGAGFTDTQYF. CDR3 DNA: TGTGCCACCAGTGAAGGTGGAGCGGGGTTCACAGATACGCAGTATTTT.